This T cell receptor beta chain was identified during a study of monozygotic twins with inflammatory bowel disease. Study observations and caveats: It was observed that concordant and discordant twins did not differ in repertoire similarity, possibly given limited power. Diversity of TCRbeta measured by inverse Simpson was lower in IBD patients than in healthy co-twins.

Starting material for each TCR library was roughly 3,500 ng of total RNA. From the 5' RACE reads, TCRdb lists one entry per CDR3 protein and no DNA. The sample holds 300,000 to 400,000 distinct CDR3 sequences. The CDR3 extends over 12 amino acids. No sorting of T cells preceded isolation of total RNA from whole blood. With respect to this clonotype: The antigen remains undetermined.

The TCR comes from a human donor with ulcerative colitis or Crohn's disease, or a healthy co-twin of an affected twin (not recorded which). Input material: blood. The J gene is TRBJ1-6, the V gene TRBV12-3 or TRBV12-4; the D call of TRBD1 rests on TCRdb alone, since no DNA is present to check it. CDR3 in amino acids: CAPRVKESPLHF.